These T cell receptor beta chains were read from a single sample in a study of cytomegalovirus exposure and HLA in healthy donors. TCRdb's table, derived via immunoSEQ multiplex PCR, lists solely in-frame clones and lacks some. Across approximately 51,000 clones, the top ten clones capture about 24% of the sample. The sequenced sample was PBMCs. All receptors derive from a man aged 40-50 years in good health and CMV-seropositive. Each CDR3 is given with its conserved first and last residue. A D gene is named only where the DNA matches it firmly.

V gene: TRBV6-5
J gene: TRBJ1-4
D gene: .
CDR3 protein: CASSYSNGGLGEKLFF
CDR3 DNA: TGTGCCAGCAGTTACTCGAACGGGGGACTGGGCGAAAAACTGTTTTTT

V gene: TRBV20-1
J gene: TRBJ2-1
D gene: .
CDR3 protein: CSARGHVEQFF
CDR3 DNA: TGCAGTGCTAGAGGACACGTTGAGCAGTTCTTC

V gene: TRBV19
J gene: TRBJ2-7
D gene: TRBD1
CDR3 protein: CASSMTGTGSYEQYF
CDR3 DNA: TGTGCCAGTAGTATGACCGGGACAGGGTCCTACGAGCAGTACTTC

V gene: TRBV6-1
J gene: TRBJ1-1
D gene: .
CDR3 protein: CASRLTQGNTEAFF
CDR3 DNA: TGTGCCAGCAGGCTAACCCAGGGGAACACTGAAGCTTTCTTT

V gene: TRBV7-3
J gene: TRBJ2-1
D gene: TRBD2
CDR3 protein: CASSFGLGSGNGNEQFF
CDR3 DNA: TGTGCCAGCAGCTTTGGCCTGGGTAGCGGGAATGGGAATGAGCAGTTCTTC

V gene: TRBV7-2
J gene: TRBJ1-2
D gene: .
CDR3 protein: CASSPRQEGGYGYTF
CDR3 DNA: TGTGCCAGCAGCCCCCGACAGGAAGGAGGCTATGGCTACACCTTC

V gene: TRBV20-1
J gene: TRBJ2-3
D gene: .
CDR3 protein: CSASREDTQYF
CDR3 DNA: TGCAGTGCTAGCAGGGAAGATACGCAGTATTTT

V gene: TRBV6-6
J gene: TRBJ2-7
D gene: TRBD1
CDR3 protein: CASRGTGEGYEQYF
CDR3 DNA: TGTGCCAGCAGAGGGACAGGGGAAGGCTACGAGCAGTACTTC

V gene: TRBV5-5
J gene: TRBJ2-7
D gene: .
CDR3 protein: CASSLAPHPSNEQYF
CDR3 DNA: TGTGCCAGCAGTTTAGCTCCCCATCCTTCCAACGAGCAGTACTTC

V gene: TRBV27
J gene: TRBJ2-1
D gene: TRBD2
CDR3 protein: CASRPGLGYNEQFF
CDR3 DNA: TGTGCCAGCAGACCGGGACTAGGTTACAATGAGCAGTTCTTC

V gene: TRBV4-2
J gene: TRBJ1-6
D gene: .
CDR3 protein: CAPSQEGQTSSYNSPLHF
CDR3 DNA: TGTGCCCCCAGCCAAGAGGGGCAGACCAGCTCCTATAATTCACCCCTCCACTTT

V gene: TRBV6-5
J gene: TRBJ2-5
D gene: TRBD2
CDR3 protein: CASSYSWGGQETQYF
CDR3 DNA: TGTGCCAGCAGTTACTCGTGGGGGGGGCAAGAGACCCAGTACTTC

V gene: TRBV19
J gene: TRBJ1-1
D gene: .
CDR3 protein: CASRQQGTEAFF
CDR3 DNA: TGTGCCAGTAGACAACAGGGCACTGAAGCTTTCTTT

V gene: TRBV6-6
J gene: TRBJ2-7
D gene: .
CDR3 protein: CASSPRYEQYF
CDR3 DNA: TGTGCCAGCAGCCCTCGCTACGAGCAGTACTTC

V gene: TRBV7-9
J gene: TRBJ2-3
D gene: TRBD1
CDR3 protein: CASSIVWDRGTDTQYF
CDR3 DNA: TGTGCCAGCAGCATAGTATGGGACAGGGGAACAGATACGCAGTATTTT

V gene: TRBV9
J gene: TRBJ2-5
D gene: TRBD1
CDR3 protein: CASSVDRGKGEQYF
CDR3 DNA: TGTGCCAGCAGCGTAGACAGGGGGAAGGGTGAGCAGTACTTC

V gene: TRBV29-1
J gene: TRBJ1-4
D gene: TRBD1
CDR3 protein: CSVRDSEEKLFF
CDR3 DNA: TGCAGCGTCCGGGACAGCGAAGAAAAACTGTTTTTT

V gene: TRBV29-1
J gene: TRBJ2-3
D gene: .
CDR3 protein: CSVEKGAASGTDTQYF
CDR3 DNA: TGCAGCGTTGAAAAGGGGGCGGCTAGCGGCACAGATACGCAGTATTTT

V gene: TRBV30
J gene: TRBJ2-7
D gene: .
CDR3 protein: CAWSLTDFAAEQYF
CDR3 DNA: TGTGCCTGGAGTCTTACAGATTTCGCCGCCGAGCAGTACTTC

V gene: TRBV11-3
J gene: TRBJ2-7
D gene: .
CDR3 protein: CASSSKGSSEQYF
CDR3 DNA: TGTGCCAGCAGCTCAAAAGGGAGCTCCGAGCAGTACTTC

V gene: TRBV6-5
J gene: TRBJ1-1
D gene: TRBD1
CDR3 protein: CASSQGAPNTEAFF
CDR3 DNA: TGTGCCAGCAGTCAGGGGGCCCCGAACACTGAAGCTTTCTTT

V gene: TRBV4-1
J gene: TRBJ1-1
D gene: .
CDR3 protein: CASSQEPPQYGYTEAFF
CDR3 DNA: TGCGCCAGCAGCCAAGAGCCCCCCCAGTATGGCTACACTGAAGCTTTCTTT

V gene: TRBV5-1
J gene: TRBJ2-1
D gene: TRBD2
CDR3 protein: CASSVSLGGGIYNEQFF
CDR3 DNA: TGCGCCAGCAGCGTATCGCTTGGCGGGGGAATTTACAATGAGCAGTTCTTC

V gene: TRBV7-6
J gene: TRBJ2-7
D gene: TRBD1
CDR3 protein: CASSPGQGYYEQYF
CDR3 DNA: TGTGCCAGCAGCCCGGGACAGGGTTACTACGAGCAGTACTTC

V gene: TRBV6-1
J gene: TRBJ2-1
D gene: TRBD2
CDR3 protein: CASLRLAGSYNEQFF
CDR3 DNA: TGTGCCAGCCTTCGACTAGCGGGCTCCTACAATGAGCAGTTCTTC

V gene: TRBV19
J gene: TRBJ2-3
D gene: .
CDR3 protein: CASSQTDFSTDTQYF
CDR3 DNA: TGTGCCAGTAGCCAGACAGATTTTAGCACAGATACGCAGTATTTT

V gene: TRBV7-3
J gene: TRBJ1-1
D gene: .
CDR3 protein: CASSSGTRQAFF
CDR3 DNA: TGTGCCAGCAGCTCTGGGACAAGACAAGCTTTCTTT

V gene: TRBV28
J gene: TRBJ2-3
D gene: TRBD2
CDR3 protein: CASSPNTSGRTDTDTQYF
CDR3 DNA: TGTGCCAGCAGCCCTAATACTAGCGGAAGGACCGACACAGATACGCAGTATTTT

V gene: TRBV9
J gene: TRBJ2-4
D gene: .
CDR3 protein: CASSPITDQNIQYF
CDR3 DNA: TGTGCCAGCAGCCCTATTACTGATCAAAACATTCAGTACTTC

V gene: TRBV7-9
J gene: TRBJ2-5
D gene: .
CDR3 protein: CASSLGGARETQYF
CDR3 DNA: TGTGCCAGCAGCTTGGGTGGGGCCCGGGAGACCCAGTACTTC

V gene: TRBV7-2
J gene: TRBJ2-3
D gene: .
CDR3 protein: CASSLVRGADTQYF
CDR3 DNA: TGTGCCAGCAGCTTAGTCAGGGGAGCAGATACGCAGTATTTT

V gene: TRBV27
J gene: TRBJ2-1
D gene: TRBD2
CDR3 protein: CASSPLAGGPVNEQFF
CDR3 DNA: TGTGCCAGCAGTCCACTAGCGGGGGGGCCGGTAAATGAGCAGTTCTTC

V gene: TRBV5-5
J gene: TRBJ2-1
D gene: TRBD1
CDR3 protein: CASRPTGVNEQFF
CDR3 DNA: TGTGCCAGCAGGCCGACAGGGGTGAATGAGCAGTTCTTC

V gene: TRBV20-1
J gene: TRBJ2-1
D gene: .
CDR3 protein: CSARGVREQFF
CDR3 DNA: TGCAGTGCTAGAGGAGTCCGGGAGCAGTTCTTC

V gene: TRBV29-1
J gene: TRBJ2-7
D gene: .
CDR3 protein: CSVGQDRYEQYF
CDR3 DNA: TGCAGCGTTGGTCAGGACAGATACGAGCAGTACTTC

V gene: TRBV5-6
J gene: TRBJ2-3
D gene: .
CDR3 protein: CAGGQGADTQYF
CDR3 DNA: TGTGCCGGGGGACAAGGTGCAGATACGCAGTATTTT

V gene: TRBV5-5
J gene: TRBJ1-2
D gene: .
CDR3 protein: CASSLGQNYGYTF
CDR3 DNA: TGTGCCAGCAGCTTGGGACAGAACTATGGCTACACCTTC

V gene: TRBV18
J gene: TRBJ2-5
D gene: TRBD1
CDR3 protein: CASPGQGRETQYF
CDR3 DNA: TGTGCCAGCCCCGGACAGGGACGGGAGACCCAGTACTTC

V gene: TRBV5-1
J gene: TRBJ2-7
D gene: .
CDR3 protein: CASSSTESPYEQYF
CDR3 DNA: TGCGCCAGCAGCTCGACAGAATCCCCCTACGAGCAGTACTTC

V gene: TRBV5-1
J gene: TRBJ1-5
D gene: .
CDR3 protein: CASSLAGINQPQHF
CDR3 DNA: TGCGCCAGCAGCTTGGCGGGAATCAATCAGCCCCAGCATTTT

V gene: TRBV29-1
J gene: TRBJ1-1
D gene: TRBD1
CDR3 protein: CSVAPGQGLTEAFF
CDR3 DNA: TGCAGCGTCGCGCCCGGACAGGGTTTAACTGAAGCTTTCTTT

V gene: TRBV5-1
J gene: TRBJ1-2
D gene: TRBD1
CDR3 protein: CASRSRTGGFDGYTF
CDR3 DNA: TGCGCCAGCAGAAGTCGGACAGGGGGCTTCGATGGCTACACCTTC

V gene: TRBV7-2
J gene: TRBJ2-7
D gene: .
CDR3 protein: CASSPPAGSYEQYF
CDR3 DNA: TGTGCCAGCAGCCCCCCGGCGGGGAGCTACGAGCAGTACTTC